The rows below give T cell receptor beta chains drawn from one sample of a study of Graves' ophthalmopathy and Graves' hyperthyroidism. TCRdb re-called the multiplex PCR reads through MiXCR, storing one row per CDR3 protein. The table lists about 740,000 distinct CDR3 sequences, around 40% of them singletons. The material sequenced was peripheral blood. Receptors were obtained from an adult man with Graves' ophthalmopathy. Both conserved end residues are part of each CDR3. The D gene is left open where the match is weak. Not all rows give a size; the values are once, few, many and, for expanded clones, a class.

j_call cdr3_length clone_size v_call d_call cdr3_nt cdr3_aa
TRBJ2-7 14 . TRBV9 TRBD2 TGTGCCAGCAGCGTAGGAGCGGGGGAGGACGAGCAGTACTTC CASSVGAGEDEQYF
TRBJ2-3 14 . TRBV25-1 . TGTGCCAGCAGGCCTACAGGGACTACAGATACGCAGTATTTT CASRPTGTTDTQYF
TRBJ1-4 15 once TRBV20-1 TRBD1 TGCAGTGCTTCGCGACAGGGGGTCTTGAGTGAAAAACTGTTTTTT CSASRQGVLSEKLFF
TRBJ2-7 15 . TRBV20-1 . TGCAGTGCTAGAACCATGACGGGTGGTGGAGGCGAGCAGTACTTC CSARTMTGGGGEQYF
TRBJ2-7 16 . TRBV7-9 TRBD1 TGTGCCAGCAGCTTAGTTAGTGGGCAGGGGGCGCGAGAGCAGTACTTC CASSLVSGQGAREQYF
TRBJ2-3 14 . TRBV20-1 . TGCAGTGCTAGAATTTCTCCGGGTACAGATACGCAGTATTTT CSARISPGTDTQYF
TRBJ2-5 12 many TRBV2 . TGTGCCACAAGCGAGGGGGGTGAGACCCAGTACTTC CATSEGGETQYF
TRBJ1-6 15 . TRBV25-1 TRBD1 TGTGCCAGCAGTAGTTGGCAGGGGGCTAATTCACCCCTCCACTTT CASSSWQGANSPLHF
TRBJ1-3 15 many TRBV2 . TGTGCCAGCAGTGTTATGGGTTTCGCTGGAAACACCATATATTTT CASSVMGFAGNTIYF
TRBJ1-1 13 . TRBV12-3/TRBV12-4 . TGTGCCAGCAGAGTCACCCGGGGCATTGAAGCTTTCTTT CASRVTRGIEAFF
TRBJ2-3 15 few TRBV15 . TGTGCCACCAACACGGACCGACTCCGCACAGATACGCAGTATTTT CATNTDRLRTDTQYF
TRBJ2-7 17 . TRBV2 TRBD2 TGTGCCAGCAGCCAAGCGGGCTTAACTAGCGGGCAGCGCGAGCAGTACTTC CASSQAGLTSGQREQYF
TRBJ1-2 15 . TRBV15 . TGTGCCACCAGCAGGGTTCGGGCAGGGATCTATGGCTACACCTTC CATSRVRAGIYGYTF
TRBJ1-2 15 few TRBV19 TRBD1 TGTGCCAGTAGTCCCCGGGACAGGGGGCTGAAGGGCTACACCTTC CASSPRDRGLKGYTF
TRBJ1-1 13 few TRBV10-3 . TGTGCCAGCAGTAACAGGGTATCGGCTGAAGCTTTCTTT CASSNRVSAEAFF
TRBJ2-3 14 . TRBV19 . TGTGCCAGTAGTCAAGGGGGAAGCACAGATACGCAGTATTTT CASSQGGSTDTQYF
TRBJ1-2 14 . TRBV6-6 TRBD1 TGTGCCAGCAGTCACTCAGGGGGCGGGTATGGCTACACCTTC CASSHSGGGYGYTF
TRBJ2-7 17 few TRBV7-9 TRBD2 TGTGCCAGCAGCTTACAGGGCGAAGCGGGAGGGCCGTACGAGCAGTACTTC CASSLQGEAGGPYEQYF
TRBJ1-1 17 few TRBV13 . TGTGCCAGCAGCTTAGTAGACCTCCGGACGGGGAACACTGAAGCTTTCTTT CASSLVDLRTGNTEAFF
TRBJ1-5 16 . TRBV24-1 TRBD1 TGTGCCACCAGTGACCCTAGGACAGGGGCGCATCAGCCCCAGCATTTT CATSDPRTGAHQPQHF
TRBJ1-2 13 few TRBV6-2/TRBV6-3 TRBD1 TGTGCCAGCAGCGGACAGGTCTTAATTGGCTACACCTTC CASSGQVLIGYTF
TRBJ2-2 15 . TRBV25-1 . TGTGCCAGCAGCTTGGACTCGACGAACACCTGGGAGCTGTTTTTT CASSLDSTNTWELFF
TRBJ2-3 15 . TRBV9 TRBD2 TGTGCCAGCAGCCTAGCGGGATCTCGCACAGATACGCAGTATTTT CASSLAGSRTDTQYF
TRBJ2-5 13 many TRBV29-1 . TGCAGCGTTCCTTCCCAAGGACAAGAGACCCAGTACTTC CSVPSQGQETQYF
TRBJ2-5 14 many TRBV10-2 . TGCGCCAGCAGTTTCGGACAACCTCAAGAGACCCAGTACTTC CASSFGQPQETQYF
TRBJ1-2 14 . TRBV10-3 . TGTGCCAGCCGGAGAGGACGGATTAACTATGGCTACACCTTC CASRRGRINYGYTF
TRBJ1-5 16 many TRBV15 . TGTGCCACCAGCAGAGGCTCACGGGGACTCAGTCAGCCCCAGCATTTT CATSRGSRGLSQPQHF
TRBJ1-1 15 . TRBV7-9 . TGTGCCAGCAGCACGACCGGGGGGATGAACACTGAAGCTTTCTTT CASSTTGGMNTEAFF
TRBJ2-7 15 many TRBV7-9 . TGTGCCAGCAGCTTAGGACGGGGGTCGAACTACGAGCAGTACTTC CASSLGRGSNYEQYF
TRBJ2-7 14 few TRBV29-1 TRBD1 TGCAGCGTTGACGCCCCGGACAGGGGCGACGAGCAGTACTTC CSVDAPDRGDEQYF
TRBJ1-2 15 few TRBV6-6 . TGTGCCAGCAGTTACCGGACACGTAGTACGAATGGCTACACCTTC CASSYRTRSTNGYTF
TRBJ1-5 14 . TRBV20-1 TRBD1 TGCAGTGCGAGAAGGGGGCCTAGCAATCAGCCCCAGCATTTT CSARRGPSNQPQHF
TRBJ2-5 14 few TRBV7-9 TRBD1 TGTGCCAGCAGCGGGGGACAGACCAGAGAGACCCAGTACTTC CASSGGQTRETQYF
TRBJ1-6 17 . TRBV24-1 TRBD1 TGTGCCACCAGTGACCCAGGGACAGGGGGTAACAATTCACCCCTCCACTTT CATSDPGTGGNNSPLHF
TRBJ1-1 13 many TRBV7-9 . TGTGCCAGCAGCCCACGACAGGCGGCTGAAGCTTTCTTT CASSPRQAAEAFF
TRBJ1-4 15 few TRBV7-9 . TGTGCCAGCAGCAGAGACCTCCGAGGTAATGAAAAACTGTTTTTT CASSRDLRGNEKLFF
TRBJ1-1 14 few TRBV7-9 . TGTGCCAGCACCTTCGGGGGCGCGGACACTGAAGCTTTCTTT CASTFGGADTEAFF
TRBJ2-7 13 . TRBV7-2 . TGTGCCAGCAGCCCAGAGTCCTACTACGAGCAGTACTTC CASSPESYYEQYF
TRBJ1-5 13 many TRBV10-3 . TGTGCCATCAGTGAAGACAGTTATCAGCCCCAGCATTTT CAISEDSYQPQHF
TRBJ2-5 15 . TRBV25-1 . TGTGCCAGCAGCTTACCGGTTACTGGGCTAGAGACCCAGTACTTC CASSLPVTGLETQYF
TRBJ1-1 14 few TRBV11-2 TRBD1 TGTGCCAGCAGCCGGACAGGGGATGTGTCTGAAGCTTTCTTT CASSRTGDVSEAFF
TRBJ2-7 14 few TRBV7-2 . TGTGCCAGCAGCGTAGCTGTGAAGGTCTACGAGCAGTACTTC CASSVAVKVYEQYF
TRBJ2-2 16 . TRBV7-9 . TGTGCCAGCAGCCCTAGGGAAGGTCCCAACACCGGGGAGCTGTTTTTT CASSPREGPNTGELFF
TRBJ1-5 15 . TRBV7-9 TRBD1 TGTGCCAGCAGCGGGGACAGGGCCCCCAATCAGCCCCAGCATTTT CASSGDRAPNQPQHF
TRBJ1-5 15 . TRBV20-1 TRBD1 TGCAGTGCTAGGGGGGGACAGGGGGCTAGTCAGCCCCAGCATTTT CSARGGQGASQPQHF
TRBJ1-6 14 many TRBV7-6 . TGTGCCAGCAGCCGCGGGACCTATAATTCACCCCTCCACTTT CASSRGTYNSPLHF
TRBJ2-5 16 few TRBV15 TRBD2 TGTGCCAGCAGTCCGATACTAGCGGGGGGGCTAGAGACCCAGTACTTC CASSPILAGGLETQYF
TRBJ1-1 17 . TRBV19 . TGTGCCAGTAGTATAGATCATTCCCCCGAAAGGAACACTGAAGCTTTCTTT CASSIDHSPERNTEAFF
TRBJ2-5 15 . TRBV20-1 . TGCAGTGCTAGAGACCTCGGGGATCCCCAAGAGACCCAGTACTTC CSARDLGDPQETQYF